The following is a T cell receptor beta chain sequence with its context. The J segment lost 4 bases and the V segment lost 5 bases, leaving 8 bases of the junction unmatched. Germline V gene lookup returns CDR1 LNHDA and CDR2 SQIVND (reference sequence). This CDR3 comprises 14 residues. Assay used: immunoSEQ multiplex PCR; TCRdb lists only in-frame clones, some missing. Among 210,000 or so clones, over 75% were seen once, and the ten largest hold 3% to 4%. The source of the sample is a study of blood T cell repertoires in COVID-19. Whole-study context: Acute and convalescent COVID-19 samples came from the United States, Italy and Spain. Sample material is recorded as cDNA or gDNA derived from T cells, B-cell-depleted T cells, or PBMCs.

The specimen sequenced was PBMCs or T cells enriched from blood (not recorded which). The chain is built from TRBV19 and TRBJ2-7; 7 bases map to TRBD1. The TCR comes from a woman aged 25 to 45 who had been exposed to COVID-19. CDR3 amino acids: CASSAPGGVYEQYF. DNA of the CDR3: TGTGCCAGTAGTGCCCCAGGGGGAGTATACGAGCAGTACTTC.